This T cell receptor beta chain was recorded in a study of T cell changes during pregnancy in multiple sclerosis (dated by TCRdb to between 2017 and 2020). About the full investigation: In women with multiple sclerosis, the researchers looked at how the T cell repertoire shifted as pregnancy progressed.

About this clone: Its antigen has not been determined. No per-base quality is available; no much larger clone lies one base away.

From its cysteine to its phenylalanine, the CDR3 spans 16 amino acids. The kept DNA is CDR3 alone, 48 bases in frame from the first base. Germline trimming: 2 bases from V, 6 bases from J; junction bases outside gene matches: 10. CDR1 and CDR2, looked up from the germline V gene, are SGHAT and FQNNGV. The library was built by means of the immunoSEQ multiplex PCR assay. TCRdb took over this immuneACCESS table, retaining in-frame rearrangements with V and J assigned. Such tables are incomplete; in checked studies, under half of the missing clones stem from an unresolved V gene, and the remainder is unexplained. This sample comprises about 49,000 clones, just under 95% of them detected only once. The ten most abundant clones make up around 6.4% of the sample.

The TCR sequence derives from a female donor with multiple sclerosis, enrolled in a pregnancy study. The source material was CD8+ T cells from peripheral blood mononuclear cells, sampled in the first trimester of pregnancy. Rearrangement joined TRBV11-2 to TRBJ2-7; 10 of the junction bases match TRBD1. This receptor carries the CDR3 CASSLLGQGQGFEQYF. The nucleotide sequence is TGTGCCAGCAGCTTACTGGGACAGGGGCAGGGTTTCGAGCAGTACTTC.